The clone carrying this TCR beta chain showed up just once. CDR1 and CDR2 (germline): LNHNV, YYDKDF (reference sequence). V was shortened by 0 bases and J by 0 bases, with 9 bases between the two germline ends. The CDR3 consists of 16 residues. These data are taken from a study of vaccination and CD4 T cells after COVID-19. TCRdb fed the PCR reads into MiXCR, producing one record per CDR3 protein. The data show roughly 14,000 distinct CDR3 sequences, with approximately 69% seen just once and 1% to 1.4% held by the top ten. Sample: CD4+ T cells from blood, taken after SARS-CoV-2 vaccination. V is TRBV15 and J is TRBJ2-4; D not resolved. This TCR was recovered from a human donor who had recovered from COVID-19. CDR3 DNA: TGTGCCACCAGCAGAGATAGTAACTTAGCCAAAAACATTCAGTACTTC. Its protein is CATSRDSNLAKNIQYF.